These 19 T cell receptor beta chains were all obtained from the same sample, sequenced in a study of OX40 agonist ivuxolimab in advanced cancers. The data were produced by immunoSEQ multiplex PCR, yet TCRdb's version contains in-frame clones alone and is incomplete. The data contain some 58,000 clones, about 82% of them seen just once; the ten biggest clones take up around 3.4%. The source material was CD4+ or CD8+ T cells sorted from blood, sampled in a trial of the OX40 agonist ivuxolimab. Every receptor here comes from an adult with an advanced solid tumor such as melanoma, head and neck, liver or kidney cancer.

The CDR3 is CASSSAYRAQDEQYF. The CDR3, as DNA: TGTGCCAGCAGTTCCGCCTACAGGGCCCAGGACGAGCAGTACTTC. The gene calls are TRBV27 and TRBJ2-7; maybe TRBD1 (6 bases). The germline V and J ends were trimmed by 4 bases and 5 bases, with 18 bases remaining between them. From germline, CDR1 is MNHEY and CDR2 SMNVEV (reference sequence). The CDR3 is 15 residues long.

A single count supports this clone. The V and J genes are TRBV5-1 and TRBJ2-2; D not resolved. The CDR3 is 15 amino acids. The V and J ends lost 5 bases and 2 bases respectively, with 13 bases between them. Per germline, CDR1 SGHRS and CDR2 YFSETQ. The CDR3 loop reads CASRTPGPNTGELFF. The DNA for the CDR3 is TGCGCCAGCAGAACCCCTGGGCCCAACACCGGGGAGCTGTTTTTT.

For the CDR3, the DNA is TGCAGTGCTAGCACAGATACGCAGTATTTT. Translation: CSASTDTQYF. V gene TRBV20-1 combines with J gene TRBJ2-3; D gene uncertain. The CDR3 contains 10 residues. Germline CDR1 and CDR2: DFQATT and SNEGSKA (reference sequence). Trimming pared 3 bases from V and 2 bases from J, leaving 0 bases between.

The gene calls are TRBV7-9 and TRBJ1-3; TRBD1 is a possible D gene (6 bases). CDR1 is SEHNR and CDR2 is FQNEAQ in the germline V gene (reference sequence). The length of the CDR3 is 15 residues. V was clipped by 4 bases and J by 11 bases, with 21 bases between them. This chain's CDR3 is CASSSGGGVYLPIYF. The CDR3 DNA sequence: TGTGCCAGCAGCTCGGGCGGGGGCGTTTATCTTCCCATATATTTT.

The rearrangement uses TRBV4-1 and TRBJ2-3, with 12 bases aligning to TRBD2. Germline V gene sequence: CDR1 MGHRA, CDR2 YSYEKL. Germline trimming cut 4 bases from V and 1 base from J; bases unmatched to any gene: 9. CDR3 length: 18 residues. CDR3 DNA sequence: TGCGCCAGCAGCCGAGGACTAGCGGGGTACGTGGGCACAGATACGCAGTATTTT. It specifies CASSRGLAGYVGTDTQYF.

The rearrangement uses TRBV27 and TRBJ2-1; TRBD2 agrees at 11 bases. This CDR3 is 14 amino acids long. Germline values: CDR1 MNHEY, CDR2 SMNVEV (reference sequence). The V segment lost 8 bases and the J segment 6 bases; nucleotides outside the gene matches: 6. CDR3 residues: CASALAGGGNEQFF. The CDR3 DNA sequence: TGTGCCAGCGCCCTAGCGGGAGGAGGCAATGAGCAGTTCTTC.

As DNA, the CDR3 is TGTGCCAGCAGCATAAGTGGGTCTGGAAACACCATATATTTT. Its protein product is CASSISGSGNTIYF. The chain has TRBV5-4 and TRBJ1-3; D unresolved. The V gene lost 4 bases and the J gene lost 1 base, with 9 bases spanning the gap. The CDR3 runs to 14 residues. The germline CDR1 and CDR2 sequences are SGHNT and YYREEE (reference sequence).

V gene TRBV9 combines with J gene TRBJ1-4, with 9 nucleotides matching TRBD1. CDR3 length: 16 amino acids. Trimming cost V 4 bases and J 5 bases; bases outside gene matches: 9. Germline V gene lookup returns CDR1 SGDLS and CDR2 YYNGEE. The CDR3 loop is CASSRGTGSLNEKLFF. The DNA for the CDR3 is TGTGCCAGCAGCCGCGGGACAGGGTCTTTGAATGAAAAACTGTTTTTT.

This clone was seen once. The rearrangement links TRBV27 to TRBJ2-1; D not certain. This CDR3 spans 14 amino acids. Germline CDR1 reads MNHEY; CDR2 reads SMNVEV (reference sequence). V lost 3 bases to trimming and J lost 6 bases, with 12 bases between them. This CDR3 reads CASSFYQLSNEQFF. The CDR3 DNA follows: TGTGCCAGCAGTTTCTATCAGCTCTCCAATGAGCAGTTCTTC.

The chain is built from TRBV4-3 and TRBJ2-5; perhaps D is TRBD1 or TRBD2 (5 bases each). The CDR3 covers 15 residues. V lost 0 bases, J lost 5 bases, and 13 bases lay in between. The V gene's germline CDR1 is LGHNA and CDR2 YSLEER. This chain's CDR3 is CASSQDFQGGETQYF. DNA for the CDR3: TGCGCCAGCAGCCAAGATTTCCAGGGCGGGGAGACCCAGTACTTC.

V is TRBV2 and J is TRBJ2-3, with 9 bases identical to TRBD2. Germline lookup yields CDR1 SNHLY and CDR2 FYNNEI. With V trimmed by 6 bases and J by 2 bases, 9 bases remained unmatched. CDR3 length: 16 amino acids. CDR3 DNA: TGTGCCAGCAGCGAAATAGCGGGAGAGGACACAGATACGCAGTATTTT. Translated: CASSEIAGEDTDTQYF.

This rearrangement joins TRBV6-1 to TRBJ1-2; 7 positions agree with TRBD1. CDR1 is MNHNS and CDR2 is SASEGT in the germline V gene. This CDR3 contains 14 residues. J gave up 4 bases and V 5 bases, and 7 bases lay outside the gene matches. The CDR3 DNA follows: TGTGCCAGCAGTCGGACAGGTCTAGGCTATGGCTACACCTTC. Translation: CASSRTGLGYGYTF.

The CDR3 nucleotides are TGTGCCAGCAGTCAAACTAGCGGGAGCTACAATGAGCAGTTCTTC. Amino acid sequence: CASSQTSGSYNEQFF. This chain joins TRBV6-5 and TRBJ2-1; TRBD2 aligns across 11 bases. The CDR3 spans 15 residues. V was clipped by 5 bases and J by 3 bases; unmatched bases: 3. Germline loops: CDR1 MNHEY, CDR2 SVGAGI.

The V call is TRBV5-6, the J call TRBJ2-1, with no clear D. This CDR3 region has 15 residues. Trimming shortened V by 0 bases and J by 3 bases, and 10 bases separated the two germline ends. CDR1 and CDR2 (germline): SGHDT, YYEEEE. CDR3 in amino acids: CASSLVVSNYNEQFF. The CDR3, as DNA: TGTGCCAGCAGCTTGGTGGTATCTAACTACAATGAGCAGTTCTTC.

The rearrangement joins TRBV28 to TRBJ1-5; D might be TRBD1 (6 bases). The CDR3 extends over 15 amino acids. V was shortened by 5 bases and J by 6 bases, with 17 bases between the two germline ends. The germline CDR1 and CDR2 sequences are MDHEN and SYDVKM. CDR3 sequence reads: CASSPPTGTSQPQHF. For the CDR3, the DNA is TGTGCCAGCAGTCCACCTACAGGGACGAGTCAGCCCCAGCATTTT. The full variable domain, with the rest looked up from reference TRBV28 and TRBJ1-5, is DVKVTQSSRYLVKRTGEKVFLECVQDMDHENMFWYRQDPGLGLRLIYFSYDVKMKEKGDIPEGYSVSREKKERFSLILESASTNQTSMYLCASSPPTGTSQPQHFGDGTRLSIL.

The V and J genes are TRBV2 and TRBJ2-3, with a tentative D call TRBD2 (5 bases). The CDR3 is made up of 14 amino acids. Per the germline V gene, CDR1 is SNHLY and CDR2 is FYNNEI. V was shortened by 6 bases and J by 6 bases, with 16 bases between the two germline ends. As DNA, the CDR3 is TGTGCCAGCAGCCTGGACTTGGACGGGGATACGCAGTATTTT. Translation gives CASSLDLDGDTQYF.

The gene calls are TRBV11-1 and TRBJ2-5, with 7 nucleotides matching TRBD2. The CDR3 is made up of 13 amino acids. Germline values: CDR1 SGHAT, CDR2 FQDESV (reference sequence). After removal of 8 bases from V and 2 bases from J, the junction contained 5 bases not matched to a gene. The CDR3 nucleotides read TGTGCCAGCGGGGGGGGTCGGCAAGAGACCCAGTACTTC. Translation gives CASGGGRQETQYF.

The chain recombines TRBV6-6 with TRBJ2-7; D may be TRBD1 or TRBD2 (5 bases each). V lost 7 bases, J lost 4 bases, and 17 bases lay in between. In germline, CDR1 is MNHNY, CDR2 SVGAGI (reference sequence). The CDR3 is 14 amino acids. As DNA, the CDR3 is TGTGCCAGCAATTCCTTGGGACCCCTTTACGAGCAGTACTTC. Residues: CASNSLGPLYEQYF.

The chain uses TRBV7-2 and TRBJ1-1; D not certain. V was pared by 1 base and J by 3 bases, with 15 bases between. The CDR3 sequence is 16 residues long. CDR1 SGHTA and CDR2 FQGNSA come from the germline V gene. CDR3 region: CASSLVPGSVDTEAFF. DNA of the CDR3: TGTGCCAGCAGCTTAGTCCCGGGCTCGGTGGACACTGAAGCTTTCTTT.